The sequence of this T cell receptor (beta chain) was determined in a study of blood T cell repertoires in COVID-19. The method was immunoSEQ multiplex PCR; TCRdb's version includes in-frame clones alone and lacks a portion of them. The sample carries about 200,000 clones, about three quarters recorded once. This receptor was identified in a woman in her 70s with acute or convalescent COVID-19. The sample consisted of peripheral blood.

CDR3 bases: TGTGCTAGTGGTTTGGGAATAGCGGGGGGGATCGGAGCAGATACGCAGTATTTT. It encodes CASGLGIAGGIGADTQYF. This chain links TRBV12-5 with TRBJ2-3, with 11 nucleotides matching TRBD2. Germline V lookup: CDR1 LGHNT, CDR2 FRNRAP. There are 18 residues in the CDR3. After removal of 1 base from V and 4 bases from J, the junction contained 10 bases not matched to a gene.